These T cell receptor beta chains were read from a single sample in a study of identical twins. TCRdb used MiXCR to reprocess the 5' RACE reads, holding one entry per CDR3 protein. The sample holds 400,000 to 500,000 distinct CDR3 sequences, roughly an eighth seen once. This sample also appeared in a second study, on yellow fever vaccine responses in identical twins.

Source material: CD4+ T cells sorted from blood. The receptor set was obtained from a young woman in good health. Each CDR3 is given with its conserved first and last residue. A D gene is named only where the DNA matches it firmly. Clone sizes are given selectively: once, few, many, or a class where the clone is expanded.

many | TRBJ2-7 | TRBV7-2 | NA | CASSLKGSYEQYF | TGTGCCAGCAGTTTAAAGGGTTCGTACGAGCAGTACTTC
NA | TRBJ2-1 | TRBV27 | TRBD2 | CASSTGTSVGEQFF | TGTGCCAGCAGTACAGGGACTAGCGTCGGGGAGCAGTTCTTC
few | TRBJ2-3 | TRBV7-3 | TRBD1 | CASSLTGGPGQGLDTQYF | TGTGCCAGCAGCTTAACGGGGGGCCCGGGACAGGGTTTAGATACGCAGTATTTT
NA | TRBJ2-4 | TRBV4-1 | TRBD1 | CASSQDLGQRIAKNIQYF | TGCGCCAGCAGCCAAGATTTGGGACAGAGAATAGCCAAAAACATTCAGTACTTC
NA | TRBJ2-2 | TRBV24-1 | NA | CATSVSTKAQGNTGELFF | TGTGCCACCAGTGTTAGTACGAAGGCTCAGGGGAACACCGGGGAGCTGTTTTTT
NA | TRBJ2-3 | TRBV7-2 | NA | CASTLGGPEDTQYF | TGTGCCAGCACCTTAGGAGGGCCGGAAGATACGCAGTATTTT
NA | TRBJ2-5 | TRBV6-5 | TRBD1 | CASRGQGRGTQYF | TGTGCCAGCAGGGGACAGGGTCGAGGGACCCAGTACTTC
few | TRBJ2-5 | TRBV28 | TRBD2 | CASPTGRGVLETQYF | TGTGCCAGCCCCACCGGGAGGGGGGTACTAGAGACCCAGTACTTC
many | TRBJ2-1 | TRBV12-3/TRBV12-4 | TRBD2 | CASSFRTSGKYEQFF | TGTGCCAGCAGTTTTCGGACTAGCGGGAAGTATGAGCAGTTCTTC
NA | TRBJ2-2 | TRBV5-1 | TRBD2 | CASRAGEGNTGELFF | TGCGCCAGCAGAGCTGGGGAGGGCAACACCGGGGAGCTGTTTTTT
NA | TRBJ2-3 | TRBV6-1 | TRBD2 | CASKSSGSTDTQYF | TGTGCCAGCAAGTCTAGCGGGAGCACAGATACGCAGTATTTT
NA | TRBJ2-2 | TRBV6-1 | TRBD1 | CASRRQGNNGELFF | TGTGCCAGCAGGAGACAGGGAAATAACGGGGAGCTGTTTTTT
NA | TRBJ2-1 | TRBV9 | NA | CASSADPLSYNEQFF | TGTGCCAGCAGCGCAGACCCGCTTTCCTACAATGAGCAGTTCTTC
NA | TRBJ2-1 | TRBV20-1 | NA | CSARVIGSPEQFF | TGCAGTGCTAGAGTGATAGGGTCGCCTGAGCAGTTCTTC
NA | TRBJ1-6 | TRBV6-5 | TRBD1 | CASSYETGTGSNSPLHF | TGTGCCAGCAGTTATGAGACCGGGACAGGGTCAAATTCACCCCTCCACTTT
many | TRBJ1-1 | TRBV7-9 | NA | CASSAERTVNTEAFF | TGTGCCAGCAGCGCAGAACGCACCGTCAACACTGAAGCTTTCTTT
many | TRBJ2-3 | TRBV6-5 | NA | CASSYSPPTSTDTQYF | TGTGCCAGCAGTTACTCCCCGCCGACTAGCACAGATACGCAGTATTTT
NA | TRBJ2-3 | TRBV6-1 | TRBD1 | CASKVKQGTDTQYF | TGTGCCAGCAAAGTGAAACAGGGGACGGATACGCAGTATTTT
NA | TRBJ1-4 | TRBV20-1 | NA | CSAISRKTATNEKLFF | TGCAGTGCTATATCACGAAAGACAGCAACTAATGAAAAACTGTTTTTT
NA | TRBJ2-1 | TRBV9 | NA | CASSVQGGYNEQFF | TGTGCCAGCAGCGTGCAGGGGGGCTACAATGAGCAGTTCTTC
few | TRBJ2-3 | TRBV28 | NA | CASRRAGSTDTQYF | TGTGCCAGCAGAAGGGCGGGAAGCACAGATACGCAGTATTTT
few | TRBJ2-2 | TRBV20-1 | NA | CSARRHSVTGELFF | TGCAGTGCTAGACGACATAGCGTCACCGGGGAGCTGTTTTTT
few | TRBJ1-5 | TRBV6-5 | NA | CASSLGGRSNQPQHF | TGTGCCAGCAGTTTGGGGGGGAGGAGCAATCAGCCCCAGCATTTT
few | TRBJ2-1 | TRBV20-1 | NA | CSAYSTTYNEQFF | TGCAGTGCGTACTCCACTACTTACAATGAGCAGTTCTTC
NA | TRBJ2-3 | TRBV20-1 | TRBD2 | CSASPLATSTDTQYF | TGCAGTGCTAGCCCACTAGCGACAAGCACAGATACGCAGTATTTT
NA | TRBJ2-1 | TRBV20-1 | TRBD2 | CSARTSGNYNEQFF | TGCAGTGCTAGGACTAGCGGAAACTACAATGAGCAGTTCTTC
NA | TRBJ2-4 | TRBV20-1 | NA | CSVKKGGQNIQYF | TGCAGTGTAAAGAAGGGGGGCCAAAACATTCAGTACTTC
NA | TRBJ2-3 | TRBV5-1 | TRBD2 | CASSESGRPGDTQYF | TGCGCCAGCTCCGAGAGCGGGAGGCCAGGAGATACGCAGTATTTT
few | TRBJ2-3 | TRBV28 | NA | CASRPPGPSDTQYF | TGTGCCAGCAGACCACCCGGACCGTCAGATACGCAGTATTTT
NA | TRBJ2-7 | TRBV14 | NA | CASSPQEGWTHEQYF | TGTGCCAGCAGCCCCCAGGAAGGCTGGACCCACGAGCAGTACTTC
NA | TRBJ2-1 | TRBV2 | TRBD2 | CASSEAERLAVNEQFF | TGTGCCAGCAGTGAAGCCGAGAGACTAGCGGTTAATGAGCAGTTCTTC
many | TRBJ2-3 | TRBV20-1 | NA | CSAANRGAGADTQYF | TGCAGTGCTGCCAACAGGGGAGCGGGGGCAGATACGCAGTATTTT
NA | TRBJ2-7 | TRBV11-2 | TRBD1 | CASSLAGTGLYEQYF | TGTGCCAGCAGCTTAGCCGGGACAGGGTTATACGAGCAGTACTTC
few | TRBJ2-5 | TRBV5-1 | NA | CASSYSRTGQETQYF | TGCGCCAGCAGCTACTCTAGGACGGGACAAGAGACCCAGTACTTC
few | TRBJ2-1 | TRBV29-1 | NA | CSVGNYEQFF | TGCAGCGTGGGAAATTATGAGCAGTTCTTC
few | TRBJ2-5 | TRBV12-3/TRBV12-4 | NA | CASSPRRQIQETQYF | TGTGCCAGCAGTCCCAGGCGACAGATACAAGAGACCCAGTACTTC
NA | TRBJ2-5 | TRBV7-9 | NA | CASSPDVFAGGETQYF | TGTGCCAGCAGCCCTGATGTTTTTGCGGGTGGAGAGACCCAGTACTTC
few | TRBJ2-1 | TRBV6-2/TRBV6-3 | TRBD2 | CAGKRGTSGSHEQFF | TGTGCCGGGAAACGTGGGACTAGCGGGAGTCATGAGCAGTTCTTC
NA | TRBJ1-6 | TRBV5-1 | TRBD1 | CASSFQADRNSPLHF | TGCGCCAGCAGCTTTCAAGCGGACAGGAATTCACCCCTCCACTTT
NA | TRBJ1-6 | TRBV28 | TRBD1 | CASRRGQGDSPLHF | TGTGCCAGCAGAAGGGGACAGGGCGATTCACCCCTCCACTTT
NA | TRBJ2-2 | TRBV5-1 | TRBD1 | CASRPSTGPGELFF | TGCGCCAGCAGACCATCGACAGGGCCCGGGGAGCTGTTTTTT
many | TRBJ2-3 | TRBV12-3/TRBV12-4 | NA | CASSFTSMTDTQYF | TGTGCCAGCAGTTTTACTAGCATGACAGATACGCAGTATTTT
many | TRBJ2-7 | TRBV15 | TRBD1 | CATSRDFVQGGYEQYF | TGTGCCACCAGCAGAGATTTTGTACAGGGGGGATACGAGCAGTACTTC
NA | TRBJ2-7 | TRBV3-1 | NA | CASSQATSYEQYF | TGTGCCAGCAGCCAGGCCACTTCCTACGAGCAGTACTTC
once | TRBJ2-1 | TRBV28 | TRBD2 | CASMAGGYNEQFF | TGTGCCAGCATGGCGGGAGGATACAATGAGCAGTTCTTC
NA | TRBJ2-1 | TRBV6-2/TRBV6-3 | TRBD2 | CASSWGTSGIPNEQFF | TGTGCCAGCAGTTGGGGGACTAGCGGGATTCCGAATGAGCAGTTCTTC
NA | TRBJ2-3 | TRBV5-4 | NA | CASSLVTGSGADTQYF | TGTGCCAGCAGCTTGGTAACCGGGAGTGGGGCAGATACGCAGTATTTT
few | TRBJ2-7 | TRBV20-1 | NA | CSAGKPGVSYEQYF | TGCAGTGCTGGAAAACCGGGAGTCTCCTACGAGCAGTACTTC